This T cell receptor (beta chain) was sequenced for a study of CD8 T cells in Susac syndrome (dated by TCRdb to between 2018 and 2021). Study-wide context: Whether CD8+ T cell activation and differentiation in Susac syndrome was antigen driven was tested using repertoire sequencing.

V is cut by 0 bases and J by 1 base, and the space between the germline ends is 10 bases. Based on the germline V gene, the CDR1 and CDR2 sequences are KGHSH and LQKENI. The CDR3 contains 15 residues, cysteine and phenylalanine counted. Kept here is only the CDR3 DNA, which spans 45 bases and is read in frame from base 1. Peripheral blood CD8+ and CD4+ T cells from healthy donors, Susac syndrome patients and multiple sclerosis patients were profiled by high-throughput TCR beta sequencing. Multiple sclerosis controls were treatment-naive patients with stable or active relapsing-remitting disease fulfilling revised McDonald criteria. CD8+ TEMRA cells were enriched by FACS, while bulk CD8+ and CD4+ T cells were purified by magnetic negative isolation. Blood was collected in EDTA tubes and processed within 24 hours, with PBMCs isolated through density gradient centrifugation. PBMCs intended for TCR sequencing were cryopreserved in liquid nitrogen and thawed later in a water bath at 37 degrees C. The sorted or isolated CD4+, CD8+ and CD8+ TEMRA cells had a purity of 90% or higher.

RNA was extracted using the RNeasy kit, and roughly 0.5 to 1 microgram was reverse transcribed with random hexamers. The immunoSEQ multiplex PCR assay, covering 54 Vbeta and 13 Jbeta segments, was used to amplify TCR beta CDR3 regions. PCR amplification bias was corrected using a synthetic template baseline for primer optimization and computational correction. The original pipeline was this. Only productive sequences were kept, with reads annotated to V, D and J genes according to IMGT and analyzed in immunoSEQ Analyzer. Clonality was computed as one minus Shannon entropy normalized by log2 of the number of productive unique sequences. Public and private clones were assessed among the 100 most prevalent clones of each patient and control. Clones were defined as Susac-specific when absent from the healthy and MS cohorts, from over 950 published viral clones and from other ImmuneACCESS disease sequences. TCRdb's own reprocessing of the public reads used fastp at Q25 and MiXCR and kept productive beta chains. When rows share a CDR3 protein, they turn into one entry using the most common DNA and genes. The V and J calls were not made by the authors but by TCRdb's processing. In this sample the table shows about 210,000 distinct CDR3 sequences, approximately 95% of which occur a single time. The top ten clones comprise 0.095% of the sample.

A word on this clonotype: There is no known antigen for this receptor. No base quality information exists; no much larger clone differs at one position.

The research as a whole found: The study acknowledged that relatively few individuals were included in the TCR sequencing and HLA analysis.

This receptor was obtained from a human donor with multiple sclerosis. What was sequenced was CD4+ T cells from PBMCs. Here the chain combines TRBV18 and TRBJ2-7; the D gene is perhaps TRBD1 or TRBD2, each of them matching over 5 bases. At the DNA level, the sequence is TGTGCCAGCTCACCACCGGGGGACCTATCCTACGAGCAGTACTTC. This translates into CASSPPGDLSYEQYF.